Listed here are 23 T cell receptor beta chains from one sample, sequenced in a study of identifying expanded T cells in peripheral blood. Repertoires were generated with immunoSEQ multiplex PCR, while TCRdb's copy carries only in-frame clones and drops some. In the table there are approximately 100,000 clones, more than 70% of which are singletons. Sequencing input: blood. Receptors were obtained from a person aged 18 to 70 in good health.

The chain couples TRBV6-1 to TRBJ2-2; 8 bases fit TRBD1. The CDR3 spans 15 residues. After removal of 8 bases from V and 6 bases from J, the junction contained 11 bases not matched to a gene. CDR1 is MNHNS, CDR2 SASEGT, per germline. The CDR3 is CASGRSGQGAGELFF. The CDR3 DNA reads TGTGCCAGCGGGCGGTCTGGACAGGGAGCCGGGGAGCTGTTTTTT.

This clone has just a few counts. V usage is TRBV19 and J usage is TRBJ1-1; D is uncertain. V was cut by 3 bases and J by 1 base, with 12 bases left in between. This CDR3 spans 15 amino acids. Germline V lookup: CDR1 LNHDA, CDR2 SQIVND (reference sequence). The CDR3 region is CASSIPGSWNTEAFF. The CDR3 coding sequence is TGTGCCAGTAGTATCCCTGGGAGTTGGAACACTGAAGCTTTCTTT.

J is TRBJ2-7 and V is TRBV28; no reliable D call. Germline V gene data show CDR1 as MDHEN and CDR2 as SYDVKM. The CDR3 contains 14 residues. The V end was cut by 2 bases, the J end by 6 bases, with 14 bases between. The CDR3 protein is CASSLVDTASEQYF. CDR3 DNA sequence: TGTGCCAGCAGTTTAGTTGACACCGCTAGCGAGCAGTACTTC.

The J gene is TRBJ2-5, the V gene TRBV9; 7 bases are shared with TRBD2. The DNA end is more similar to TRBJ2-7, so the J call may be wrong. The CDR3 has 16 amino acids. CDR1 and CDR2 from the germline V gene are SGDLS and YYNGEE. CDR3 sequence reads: CASSPERGGGTHEQYF. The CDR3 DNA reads TGTGCCAGCAGCCCAGAGAGGGGCGGGGGTACCCACGAGCAGTACTTC.

CDR3 nucleotide sequence: TGTGCCAGCAGCCCATCGCAACGTGGGGGCTACACCTTC. Translating it yields CASSPSQRGGYTF. V usage is TRBV9 and J usage is TRBJ1-2, with D hard to call. V was trimmed by 4 bases and J by 8 bases, leaving 15 bases between them. The germline gives CDR1 SGDLS, CDR2 YYNGEE. This CDR3 comprises 13 residues. Based on the CDR3 plus reference TRBV9 and TRBJ1-2, the full variable domain is DSGVTQTPKHLITATGQRVTLRCSPRSGDLSVYWYQQSLDQGLQFLIQYYNGEERAKGNILERFSAQQFPDLHSELNLSSLELGDSALYFCASSPSQRGGYTFGSGTRLTVV.

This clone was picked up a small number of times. CDR3 sequence (DNA): TGTGCCAGCTCAGGGTTTATGGGTCAGCCCCAGCATTTT. Amino acids: CASSGFMGQPQHF. The rearrangement links TRBV18 to TRBJ1-5; no firm D call. In germline, CDR1 is KGHSH, CDR2 LQKENI. Trimming shortened V by 5 bases and J by 6 bases, and 11 bases separated the two germline ends. The CDR3 is made up of 13 amino acids.

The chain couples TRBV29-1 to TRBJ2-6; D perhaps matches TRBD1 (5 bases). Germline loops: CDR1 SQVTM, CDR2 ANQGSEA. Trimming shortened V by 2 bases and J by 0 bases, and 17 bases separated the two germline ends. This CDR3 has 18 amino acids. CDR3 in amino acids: CSVERTGQGSSGANVLTF. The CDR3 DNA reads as TGCAGCGTTGAAAGAACTGGTCAGGGCAGCTCTGGGGCCAACGTCCTGACTTTC.

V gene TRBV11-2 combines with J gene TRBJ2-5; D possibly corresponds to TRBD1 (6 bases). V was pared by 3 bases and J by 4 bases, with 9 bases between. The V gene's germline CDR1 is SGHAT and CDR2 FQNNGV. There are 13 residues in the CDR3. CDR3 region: CASSLWGLETQYF. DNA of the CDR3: TGTGCCAGCAGCTTGTGGGGGCTAGAGACCCAGTACTTC.

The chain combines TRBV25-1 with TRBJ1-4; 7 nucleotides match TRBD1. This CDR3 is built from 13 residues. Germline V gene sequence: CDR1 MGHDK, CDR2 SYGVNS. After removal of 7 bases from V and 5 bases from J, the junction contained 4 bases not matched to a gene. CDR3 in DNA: TGTGCCAGCACGGGACAGACAAATGAAAAACTGTTTTTT. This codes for CASTGQTNEKLFF.

In nucleotides, the CDR3 is TGCAGTGTTGCGGTCCGGGAGACCCAGTACTTC. It yields the protein CSVAVRETQYF. The chain links TRBV20-1 to TRBJ2-5; D is unresolved. V lost 7 bases to trimming and J lost 5 bases, with 11 bases between them. Germline values: CDR1 DFQATT, CDR2 SNEGSKA (reference sequence). CDR3 length equals 11 residues.

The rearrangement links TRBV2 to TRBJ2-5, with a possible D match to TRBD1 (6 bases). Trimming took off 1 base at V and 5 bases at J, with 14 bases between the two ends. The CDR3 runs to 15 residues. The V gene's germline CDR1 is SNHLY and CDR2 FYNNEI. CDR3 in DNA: TGTGCCAGCAGTGAAGGGCAGGGGATGGAGGAGACCCAGTACTTC. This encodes CASSEGQGMEETQYF. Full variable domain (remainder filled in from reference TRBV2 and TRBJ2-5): EPEVTQTPSHQVTQMGQEVILRCVPISNHLYFYWYRQILGQKVEFLVSFYNNEISEKSEIFDDQFSVERPDGSNFTLKIRSTKLEDSAMYFCASSEGQGMEETQYFGPGTRLLVL.

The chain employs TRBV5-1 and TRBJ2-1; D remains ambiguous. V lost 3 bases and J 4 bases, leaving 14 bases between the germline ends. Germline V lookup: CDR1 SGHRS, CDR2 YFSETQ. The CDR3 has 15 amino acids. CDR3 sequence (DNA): TGCGCCAGCAGCTCGACGGGCGCAGGTTACAATGAGCAGTTCTTC. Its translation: CASSSTGAGYNEQFF. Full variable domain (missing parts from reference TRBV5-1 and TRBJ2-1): KAGVTQTPRYLIKTRGQQVTLSCSPISGHRSVSWYQQTPGQGLQFLFEYFSETQRNKGNFPGRFSGRQFSNSRSEMNVSTLELGDSALYLCASSSTGAGYNEQFFGPGTRLTVL.

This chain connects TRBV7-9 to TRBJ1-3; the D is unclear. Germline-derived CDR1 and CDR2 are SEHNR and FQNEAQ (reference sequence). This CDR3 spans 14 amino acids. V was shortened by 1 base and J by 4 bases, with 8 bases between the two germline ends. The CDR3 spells CASSLVVRGNTIYF. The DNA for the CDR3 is TGTGCCAGCAGCTTAGTGGTTCGGGGAAACACCATATATTTT.

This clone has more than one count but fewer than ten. The chain's CDR3 is CASSFGPSGNSPLHF. In DNA, the CDR3 is TGTGCCAGCTCATTCGGCCCCTCGGGTAATTCACCCCTCCACTTT. The J gene is TRBJ1-6, the V gene TRBV18, with D unresolved. Looked up from germline, CDR1 is KGHSH and CDR2 is LQKENI. The CDR3 totals 15 residues. The germline V and J ends were trimmed by 5 bases and 6 bases, with 14 bases remaining between them.

The CDR3 DNA follows: TGTGCCAGCAGTGAACAGGGGGACAATCAGCCCCAGCATTTT. Translated: CASSEQGDNQPQHF. J is TRBJ1-5 and V is TRBV6-1; 7 bases agree with TRBD1. The CDR3 covers 14 residues. The trim removed 2 bases at V and 3 bases at J, leaving 1 base unmatched. Germline V CDR1 and CDR2: MNHNS, SASEGT.

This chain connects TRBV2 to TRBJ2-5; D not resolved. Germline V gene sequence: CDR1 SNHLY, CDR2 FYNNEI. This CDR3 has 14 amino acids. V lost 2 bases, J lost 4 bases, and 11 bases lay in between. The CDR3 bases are TGTGCCAGCAGTGAAAGTAGTCGTCTAGAGACCCAGTACTTC. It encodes CASSESSRLETQYF. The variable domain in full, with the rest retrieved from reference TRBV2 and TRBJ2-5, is EPEVTQTPSHQVTQMGQEVILRCVPISNHLYFYWYRQILGQKVEFLVSFYNNEISEKSEIFDDQFSVERPDGSNFTLKIRSTKLEDSAMYFCASSESSRLETQYFGPGTRLLVL.

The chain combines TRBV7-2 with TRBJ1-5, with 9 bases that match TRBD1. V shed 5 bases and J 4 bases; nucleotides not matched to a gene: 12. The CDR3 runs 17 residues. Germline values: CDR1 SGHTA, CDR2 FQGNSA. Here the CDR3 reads CASSARVSGTGNQPQHF. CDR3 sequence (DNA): TGTGCCAGCAGCGCTCGGGTGTCCGGGACAGGGAATCAGCCCCAGCATTTT. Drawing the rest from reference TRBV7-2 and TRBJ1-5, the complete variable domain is GAGVSQSPSNKVTEKGKDVELRCDPISGHTALYWYRQSLGQGLEFLIYFQGNSAPDKSGLPSDRFSAERTGGSVSTLTIQRTQQEDSAVYLCASSARVSGTGNQPQHFGDGTRLSIL.

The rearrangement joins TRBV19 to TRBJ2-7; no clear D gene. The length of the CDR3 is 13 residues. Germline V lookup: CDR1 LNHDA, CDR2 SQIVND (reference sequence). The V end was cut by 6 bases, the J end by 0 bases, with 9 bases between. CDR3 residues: CASSPVHSYEQYF. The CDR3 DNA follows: TGTGCCAGTAGCCCAGTACACTCCTACGAGCAGTACTTC.

This CDR3 reads CASSEWAGYEQYF. The CDR3 region has the DNA TGTGCCAGCAGTGAATGGGCAGGCTACGAGCAGTACTTC. The chain carries TRBV6-1 and TRBJ2-7; D ambiguous. The CDR3 length is 13 residues. Trimming left V 2 bases short and J 3 bases short, with 8 bases between. Per germline, CDR1 MNHNS and CDR2 SASEGT.

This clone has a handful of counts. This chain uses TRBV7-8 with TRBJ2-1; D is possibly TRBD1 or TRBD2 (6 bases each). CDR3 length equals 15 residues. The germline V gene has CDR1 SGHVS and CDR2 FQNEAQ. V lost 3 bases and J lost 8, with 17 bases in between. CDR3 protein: CASSLTTGGADEQFF. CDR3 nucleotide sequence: TGTGCCAGCAGCTTGACTACCGGGGGCGCCGATGAGCAGTTCTTC. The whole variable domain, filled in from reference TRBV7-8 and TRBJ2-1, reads GAGVSQSPRYKVAKRGQDVALRCDPISGHVSLFWYQQALGQGPEFLTYFQNEAQLDKSGLPSDRFFAERPEGSVSTLKIQRTQQEDSAVYLCASSLTTGGADEQFFGPGTRLTVL.

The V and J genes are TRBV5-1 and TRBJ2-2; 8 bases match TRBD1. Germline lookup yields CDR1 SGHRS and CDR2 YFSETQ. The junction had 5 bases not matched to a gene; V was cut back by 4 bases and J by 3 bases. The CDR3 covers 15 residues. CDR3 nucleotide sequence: TGCGCCAGCAGCCGGGGACAGGCGGACACCGGGGAGCTGTTTTTT. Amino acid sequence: CASSRGQADTGELFF.

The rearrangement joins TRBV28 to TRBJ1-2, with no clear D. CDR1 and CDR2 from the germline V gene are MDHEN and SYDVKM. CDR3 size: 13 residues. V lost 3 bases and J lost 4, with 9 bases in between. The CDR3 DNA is TGTGCCAGCAGTTTCACGGTTGTCTATGGCTACACCTTC. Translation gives CASSFTVVYGYTF.

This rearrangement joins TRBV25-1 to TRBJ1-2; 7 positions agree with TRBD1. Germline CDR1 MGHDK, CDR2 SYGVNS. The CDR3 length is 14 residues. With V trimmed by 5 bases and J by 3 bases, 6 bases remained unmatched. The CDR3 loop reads CASSRRDRDYGYTF. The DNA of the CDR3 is TGTGCCAGCAGTCGACGAGACAGGGACTATGGCTACACCTTC.